This TCR beta chain is from a study of blood T cell repertoires in COVID-19. Study background: Samples taken during acute and convalescent COVID-19 were collected in the United States, Italy and Spain. Sources were T cells, B-cell-depleted T cells, or PBMCs; the material itself was cDNA or gDNA.

Trimming removed 5 bases from V and 8 bases from J; junction bases left unmatched: 5. CDR1 and CDR2 from the germline V gene are SGHTA and FQGNSA. The CDR3 extends over 12 amino acids. Source study methods: Researchers report that nucleated cell counts were estimated from reference gene primer amplification. Only in-frame clones appear in the TCRdb table, and some are missing; sequencing was by immunoSEQ multiplex PCR. V and J calls and clone size are copied from that table; D and trimming were computed from the DNA. The sample shows more than 35,000 clones, about 89% of them seen only once. Sequenced input: peripheral blood. This TCR derives from a human donor in a cohort sampled during active COVID-19. The rearrangement joins TRBV7-2 to TRBJ1-1; 7 bases are a match to TRBD1. The CDR3 sequence is CASSRPGGEAFF. Here the CDR3 DNA reads TGTGCCAGCAGCCGACCAGGGGGGGAAGCTTTCTTT.